Listed below are T cell receptor beta chains from one sample, sequenced in a study of blood T cell repertoires in COVID-19. Generated by immunoSEQ multiplex PCR, the TCRdb table keeps only in-frame clones and is missing some. In the table there are fewer than 250,000 clones, roughly four fifths of which are singletons. Sequencing was performed on peripheral blood. All receptors derive from an older woman with acute or convalescent COVID-19. The CDR3 runs from the conserved cysteine through the conserved F or W. Each record gives: D gene, clone size, V gene, J gene, CDR3 protein, CDR3 DNA. The D gene is left open where the match is weak. The size of a clone is reported for some rows only, either as once, few or many, or as a class for expanded clones.

TRBD1,.,TRBV19,TRBJ1-6,CASSLGTGQSPLHF,TGTGCCAGTAGCTTAGGGACAGGGCAATCACCCCTCCACTTT
.,.,TRBV12-2,TRBJ1-2,CASLPSSGGFYGYTF,TGTGCAAGTCTCCCCTCGTCAGGGGGCTTCTATGGCTACACCTTC
.,.,TRBV5-1,TRBJ1-3,CASSRQTGDGNTIYF,TGCGCCAGCAGCAGACAGACGGGGGACGGAAACACCATATATTTT
.,.,TRBV4-1,TRBJ1-6,CASSQETANLGSPLHF,TGCGCCAGCAGCCAAGAAACTGCGAACCTAGGTTCACCCCTCCACTTT
.,once,TRBV30,TRBJ1-2,CAWSTGSRNYGYTF,TGTGCCTGGTCCACCGGGTCTCGAAACTATGGCTACACCTTC
TRBD1,few,TRBV5-4,TRBJ1-2,CASSTRTGLNYGYTF,TGTGCCAGCAGCACTCGGACAGGGCTGAACTATGGCTACACCTTC
.,few,TRBV14,TRBJ2-1,CASSQIDRYNEQFF,TGTGCCAGCAGCCAGATAGACAGGTACAATGAGCAGTTCTTC
.,.,TRBV14,TRBJ1-2,CASSQDSSRRGYTF,TGTGCCAGCAGCCAGGACAGCTCCCGCCGAGGCTACACCTTC
.,few,TRBV3-1/TRBV3-2,TRBJ1-2,CASSQDGAAGGYTF,TGTGCCAGCAGCCAAGATGGGGCAGCAGGAGGCTACACCTTC
TRBD1,.,TRBV4-3,TRBJ1-4,CASSQPGQGREKLFF,TGCGCCAGCAGCCAGCCGGGACAGGGCAGGGAAAAACTGTTTTTT
.,.,TRBV14,TRBJ2-1,CASSQDLVPSYNEQFF,TGTGCCAGCAGCCAAGATCTCGTACCTAGCTACAATGAGCAGTTCTTC
TRBD1,.,TRBV11-2,TRBJ1-2,CASTVVPGQGVYGYTF,TGTGCCAGCACCGTGGTTCCGGGACAGGGGGTTTATGGCTACACCTTC
.,.,TRBV5-1,TRBJ1-2,CASSLRTDYGYTF,TGCGCCAGCAGCTTGAGGACAGACTATGGCTACACCTTC
TRBD1,.,TRBV10-3,TRBJ2-2,CAIRDRVSNTGELFF,TGTGCCATCAGGGACAGGGTCTCGAACACCGGGGAGCTGTTTTTT
TRBD1,.,TRBV19,TRBJ1-5,CASSIIGGAGDQPQHF,TGTGCCAGTAGTATAATAGGGGGCGCAGGGGATCAGCCCCAGCATTTT
.,.,TRBV5-5,TRBJ2-2,CASSFFQMAGELFF,TGTGCCAGCAGCTTCTTTCAGATGGCCGGGGAGCTGTTTTTT
TRBD1,once,TRBV28,TRBJ1-4,CASRTTTGGDEKLFF,TGTGCCAGCAGGACCACTACAGGGGGCGACGAAAAACTGTTTTTT
TRBD2,.,TRBV5-1,TRBJ2-1,CASSTSGGSYNEQFF,TGCGCCAGCAGCACCAGCGGGGGCTCCTACAATGAGCAGTTCTTC
TRBD1,.,TRBV19,TRBJ1-3,CASGQASSGNTIYF,TGTGCCAGCGGACAGGCGAGCTCTGGAAACACCATATATTTT
.,.,TRBV9,TRBJ1-6,CASGRYNSPLHF,TGTGCTTCAGGGCGGTATAATTCACCCCTCCACTTT
.,few,TRBV6-4,TRBJ1-2,CASSDAGQGYTF,TGTGCCAGCAGTGATGCAGGGCAGGGCTACACCTTC
TRBD1,.,TRBV5-1,TRBJ1-1,CASRWGQGQNTEAFF,TGCGCCAGCCGCTGGGGACAGGGGCAGAACACTGAAGCTTTCTTT